One and the same sample provided the 7 T cell receptor beta chains below, sequenced in a study of control samples from healthy donors and cancer patients. Generated by immunoSEQ multiplex PCR, the TCRdb table keeps only in-frame clones and is missing some. The table has roughly 100,000 clones, approximately 93% seen once. Sequencing used blood. These receptors all stem from a woman aged 25-40 years in good health.

This sequence joins TRBV23-1 and TRBJ2-2; no clear D. TRBV23-1 is recorded as an ORF, its role being uncertain. With 0 bases removed from V and 6 bases from J, the gap between germline ends came to 5 bases. The CDR3 extends over 13 amino acids. CDR3 coding DNA: TGCGCCAGCAGTCAATCGTTTCCCGGGGAGCTGTTTTTT. It encodes CASSQSFPGELFF.

The rearrangement uses TRBV4-1 and TRBJ2-1, with 9 bases fitting TRBD2. V was clipped by 1 base and J by 3 bases; unmatched bases: 7. CDR3 length: 17 residues. From germline, CDR1 is MGHRA and CDR2 YSYEKL. CDR3 in amino acids: CASSQVAGGIYYNEQFF. Written as DNA, the CDR3 is TGCGCCAGCAGCCAAGTTGCGGGAGGGATTTACTACAATGAGCAGTTCTTC.

The V gene is TRBV7-6, the J gene TRBJ1-3; TRBD1 aligns across 7 bases. This CDR3 spans 16 amino acids. Losses at the gene ends were 1 base for V and 0 bases for J; bases not matched to a gene: 3. Germline CDR1 SGHVS, CDR2 FNYEAQ. The CDR3 coding sequence is TGTGCCAGCAGCTTAGGACAGGGAAGCTCTGGAAACACCATATATTTT. The encoded protein is CASSLGQGSSGNTIYF.

J is TRBJ2-5 and V is TRBV7-2; 11 nucleotides match TRBD2. There are 14 residues in the CDR3. Germline CDR1 is SGHTA and CDR2 is FQGNSA. After removal of 3 bases from V and 5 bases from J, the junction contained 2 bases not matched to a gene. The CDR3 DNA sequence: TGTGCCAGCAGCTTCCTAGCGGGGGGCGAGACCCAGTACTTC. It specifies CASSFLAGGETQYF.

The J gene is TRBJ2-3, the V gene TRBV11-2, with 7 positions matching TRBD2. The CDR3 spans 15 residues. With 5 bases clipped from V and 1 base from J, the junction kept 6 bases outside the gene matches. The V gene's germline CDR1 is SGHAT and CDR2 FQNNGV. The CDR3 reads CASSGEGLRTDTQYF. The CDR3 coding sequence is TGTGCCAGCAGCGGGGAGGGGCTTCGCACAGATACGCAGTATTTT.

V usage is TRBV4-2 and J usage is TRBJ1-4; tentative D call: TRBD1 (5 bases). This CDR3 comprises 16 residues. Germline V lookup: CDR1 LGHNA, CDR2 YNFKEQ. V was shortened by 4 bases and J by 0 bases, with 12 bases between the two germline ends. The CDR3 DNA is TGTGCCAGCAGCCCTTCCCCGGGGGCAACTAATGAAAAACTGTTTTTT. Protein sequence: CASSPSPGATNEKLFF.

This clone was recorded once. J is TRBJ1-2 and V is TRBV7-9; possibly TRBD1 for D (5 bases). Germline V gives CDR1 SEHNR, CDR2 FQNEAQ (reference sequence). The CDR3 loop spans 19 amino acids. Between the trimmed V and J ends, which lost 5 bases and 0 bases, there was a span of 25 bases. CDR3 in DNA: TGTGCCAGCAGCCCCGACATAGAGATCGGACATCTTCCTAACTATGGCTACACCTTC. It yields the protein CASSPDIEIGHLPNYGYTF.